The clone carrying this T cell receptor beta chain was picked up one time. This CDR3 spans 14 amino acids. The germline V and J ends were trimmed by 8 bases and 4 bases, with 15 bases remaining between them. Germline values: CDR1 MNHNY, CDR2 SVGAGI (reference sequence). This specimen belongs to a study of cytomegalovirus exposure and HLA in healthy donors. Researchers ran the PCR with 60 Vbeta and 13 Jbeta primers. The repertoire was sequenced with immunoSEQ multiplex PCR; TCRdb's copy has only in-frame clones and lacks some. The sample holds more than 85,000 clones, about four fifths seen once. The chain is built from TRBV6-6 and TRBJ2-1; D is possibly TRBD2 (5 bases). The TCR originated in a young woman in good health and CMV-seronegative. Sequencing was performed on PBMCs. CDR3 coding DNA: TGTGCCAGCGGACTGGGGTCTTCATACAATGAGCAGTTCTTC. This gives the protein CASGLGSSYNEQFF.